This entry concerns a single T cell receptor beta chain. The antigen remains unidentified. These data are taken from a study of T cell responses to AZD1222 COVID-19 vaccine. Regarding the study as a whole: Females outnumbered males among donors, who were mostly white British; clonal diversity was possibly underestimated. Mapped onto spike, vaccine-associated CD4 TCRs spanned it and were dominant at 160-218 and 743-854. Seropositive at baseline were only a handful of AZD1222 recipients.

With 5 bases clipped from V and 4 bases from J, the junction kept 7 bases outside the gene matches. The V gene's germline CDR1 is SGHTA and CDR2 FQGTGA. The CDR3 length is 15 residues. Here immunoSEQ multiplex PCR was the method, and the copy in TCRdb shows in-frame clones only, minus some. The sample has about 84,000 clones, about 93% seen once; the top ten hold around a tenth. The gene calls are TRBV7-3 and TRBJ2-2; 7 bases line up with TRBD1. The specimen comprised peripheral blood, sampled 28 days after the second AZD1222 dose. The sequence came from an adult who received the AZD1222 COVID-19 vaccine. The CDR3 spells CASSQDRSTTGELFF. CDR3 in DNA: TGTGCCAGCAGCCAGGACAGGTCGACCACCGGGGAGCTGTTTTTT.